Only one count was recorded for the clone carrying this T cell receptor beta chain. The antigen is undetermined. A junction boundary mismatches the germline segment, possibly from a read error. RNA was extracted from bulk tissue without any cell sorting. More than 3 cm separated this lung sample from the edge of the tumor. Newly diagnosed lung cancer patients had thoracic surgery in China, August–late 2014, without prior chemotherapy. The data were taken from a study of tumor and adjacent non-tumor tissue in lung cancer. Study context: The patients, roughly 10 men and several women, were about 31 to 76 with stage I to III disease.

Three rounds of nested PCR, following a modified ARM-PCR protocol, produced the TCRbeta library. One entry per CDR3 protein results from TCRdb running MiXCR on the multiplex PCR reads. Among tens of thousands of distinct CDR3 sequences, 76% were seen once, and the ten largest hold under 40%. Germline V gene lookup returns CDR1 SGHDT and CDR2 YYEEEE. This CDR3 spans 17 amino acids. Findings and limits, study-wide: Normal lung showed higher cumulative top 100 clone frequency than tumor.

The TCR was taken from a man between 65 and 85 years old with non-small cell lung cancer. The sequencing input was distant non-tumor lung tissue. This chain uses TRBV5-6 with TRBJ2-4, with 9 bases identical to TRBD2. CDR3 loop: CASSASGAGVVGNIQHF. CDR3 coding DNA: TGCGCCAGCAGCGCTAGCGGGGCAGGGGTCGTTGGAAACATTCAGCACTTC.